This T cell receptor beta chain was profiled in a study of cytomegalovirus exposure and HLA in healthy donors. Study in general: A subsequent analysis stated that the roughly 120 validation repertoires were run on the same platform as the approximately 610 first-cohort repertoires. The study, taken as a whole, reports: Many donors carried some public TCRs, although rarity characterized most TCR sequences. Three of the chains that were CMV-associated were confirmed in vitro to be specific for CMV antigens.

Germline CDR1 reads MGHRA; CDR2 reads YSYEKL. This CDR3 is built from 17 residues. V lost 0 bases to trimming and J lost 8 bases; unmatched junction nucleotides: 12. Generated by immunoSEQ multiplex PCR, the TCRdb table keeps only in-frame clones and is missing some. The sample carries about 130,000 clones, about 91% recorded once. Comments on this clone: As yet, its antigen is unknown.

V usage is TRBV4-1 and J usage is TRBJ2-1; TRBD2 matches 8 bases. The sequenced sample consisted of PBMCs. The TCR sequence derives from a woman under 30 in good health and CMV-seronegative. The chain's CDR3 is CASSQEAGGGPEDEQFF. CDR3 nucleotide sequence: TGCGCCAGCAGCCAAGAGGCCGGCGGGGGGCCTGAGGATGAGCAGTTCTTC.